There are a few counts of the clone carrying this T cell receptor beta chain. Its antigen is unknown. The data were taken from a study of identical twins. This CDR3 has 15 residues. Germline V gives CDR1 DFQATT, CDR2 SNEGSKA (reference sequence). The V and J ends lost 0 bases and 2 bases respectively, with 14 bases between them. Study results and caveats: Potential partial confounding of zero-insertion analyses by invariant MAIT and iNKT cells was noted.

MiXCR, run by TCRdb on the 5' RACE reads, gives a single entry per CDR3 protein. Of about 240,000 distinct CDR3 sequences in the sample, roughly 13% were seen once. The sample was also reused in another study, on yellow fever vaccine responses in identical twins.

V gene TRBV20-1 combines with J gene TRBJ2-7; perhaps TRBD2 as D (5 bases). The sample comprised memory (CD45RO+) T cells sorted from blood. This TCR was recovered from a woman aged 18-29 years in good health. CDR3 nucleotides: TGCAGTGCTAGAGATAGGCAGCGGATTACCTACGAGCAGTACTTC. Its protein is CSARDRQRITYEQYF.